The entry below describes one TCR beta chain. Its antigen remains unknown. The CDR3 contains 17 residues. Germline assignment: CDR1 MNHNS and CDR2 SASEGT. V trimming: 2 bases; J trimming: 0 bases; junction bases outside the gene matches: 4. The data were obtained in a study of shared clonotypes between healthy human individuals. The study, taken as a whole, reports: Non-shared clonotypes showed lower generation probabilities than clonotypes common to all four donors.

Sequencing used immunoSEQ multiplex PCR; TCRdb keeps in-frame clones, though not all of them. The sample carries about 2 million clones, over 85% recorded once. The naive CD8 subset, CD45RO-negative cells positively selected for CCR7, excluded terminally differentiated effector memory CD45RA+ cells. The healthy adult donors were HIV-negative and reported no recent acute infections or vaccinations. Sequencing was done on a sample of naive CD8+ T cells sorted from blood. This TCR came from a man aged 18 to 29 in good health. The chain joins TRBV6-1 to TRBJ2-2; TRBD1 aligns across 9 bases. The CDR3 nucleotides are TGTGCCAGCAGTGAACTCGGGACAGGGACGAACACCGGGGAGCTGTTTTTT. Translating gives CASSELGTGTNTGELFF.